This T cell receptor (beta chain) comes out of a study of radiotherapy plus CTLA-4 blockade in lung cancer. Data came from immunoSEQ multiplex PCR; TCRdb stores just in-frame clones and leaves some out. This table has about 97,000 clones, around 74% appearing once. V lost 6 bases to trimming and J lost 3 bases, with 15 bases between them. The CDR3 sequence is 14 residues long. Per germline, CDR1 SNHLY and CDR2 FYNNEI. Sequencing used peripheral blood, obtained from a patient treated with radiotherapy plus ipilimumab. This chain uses TRBV2 with TRBJ2-7; possibly TRBD1 for D (5 bases). This clonotype was obtained from a human donor with non-small cell lung cancer who had a partial response to radiotherapy plus ipilimumab. Some clones in this sample may be carry-over from other donors' samples. The CDR3 spells CASSAGFPIYEQYF. The CDR3 coding sequence is TGTGCCAGCAGCGCAGGGTTCCCCATCTACGAGCAGTACTTC. Using reference TRBV2 and TRBJ2-7 for the parts outside the CDR3, the full variable domain is EPEVTQTPSHQVTQMGQEVILRCVPISNHLYFYWYRQILGQKVEFLVSFYNNEISEKSEIFDDQFSVERPDGSNFTLKIRSTKLEDSAMYFCASSAGFPIYEQYFGPGTRLTVT.